A single sample is the source of the 6 T cell receptor beta chains below, sequenced in a study of cytomegalovirus exposure and HLA in healthy donors. The protocol was immunoSEQ multiplex PCR, while the TCRdb copy is restricted to in-frame clones and leaves out a portion. The table records tens of thousands of clones, around 92% of them present only once. The specimen sequenced was PBMCs. The receptors originated from a woman younger than 35 in good health and CMV-seronegative.

The chain carries TRBV27 and TRBJ2-1; possibly TRBD2 for D (5 bases). The V gene lost 5 bases and the J gene lost 7 bases, with 12 bases spanning the gap. Germline-derived CDR1 and CDR2 are MNHEY and SMNVEV (reference sequence). The CDR3 has 13 amino acids. Here the CDR3 DNA reads TGTGCCAGCAGTCCGGGATCGGGTAATGAGCAGTTCTTC. As protein: CASSPGSGNEQFF.

This clone was observed a single time. The V call is TRBV4-1, the J call TRBJ2-3; 7 bases match TRBD1. The CDR3 is 16 residues long. The V and J ends lost 3 bases and 7 bases, in that order; junction bases with no gene match: 13. CDR1 is MGHRA and CDR2 is YSYEKL in the germline V gene. Here the CDR3 DNA reads TGCGCCAGCAGCCACAACTTATGGGACAGCCGTCATACGCAGTATTTT. Protein product: CASSHNLWDSRHTQYF.

The chain links TRBV1 to TRBJ1-4. TRBV1 is labeled a pseudogene. The CDR3 contains 18 residues. The CDR3 sequence: CTSSLRRGQSATNEKLFF. DNA for the CDR3: TGCACCAGCAGCTTACGCCGCGGGCAGTCTGCAACTAATGAAAAACTGTTTTTT.

This sequence joins TRBV15 and TRBJ1-4; 8 nucleotides line up with TRBD1. The CDR3 runs 15 residues. V gave up 3 bases and J gave up 7 bases; unmatched junction bases: 7. In germline, CDR1 is LNHNV, CDR2 YYDKDF (reference sequence). This CDR3 is CATSSRTGISEKLFF. CDR3 in DNA: TGTGCCACCAGCAGCCGGACAGGGATAAGTGAAAAACTGTTTTTT.

This chain links TRBV19 with TRBJ1-5; maybe TRBD1 (5 bases). Germline V gene data show CDR1 as LNHDA and CDR2 as SQIVND (reference sequence). The CDR3 is 14 amino acids. Trimming left V 5 bases short and J 3 bases short, with 11 bases between. Written as DNA, the CDR3 is TGTGCCAGTAGTCAGACAGCGCTCAATCAGCCCCAGCATTTT. Protein product: CASSQTALNQPQHF.

The chain is built from TRBV28 and TRBJ2-1, with 12 bases identical to TRBD2. With 6 bases clipped from V and 9 bases from J, the junction kept 9 bases outside the gene matches. Germline V lookup: CDR1 MDHEN, CDR2 SYDVKM. The CDR3 loop spans 15 amino acids. DNA for the CDR3: TGTGCCAGCAGCCTCCTAGCGGGAGGGCCTATTGAGCAGTTCTTC. Translated: CASSLLAGGPIEQFF.